This TCR beta chain originates from a study of CD8+ T cells in alopecia areata. The authors extracted RNA and reverse transcribed it into cDNA as the sequencing template. Sequencing used immunoSEQ multiplex PCR; TCRdb keeps in-frame clones, though not all of them. The table shows tens of thousands of clones, with around 59% occurring only once. The source material was NKG2D-high CD8+ T cells sorted from blood. The sequence was obtained from a human donor with alopecia areata.

In DNA, the CDR3 is TGTGCCAGCAGCCCGACACTAGCCGGTGAGCAGTACTTC. This codes for CASSPTLAGEQYF. V usage is TRBV7-9 and J usage is TRBJ2-7, with D perhaps TRBD2 (6 bases). CDR1 and CDR2 from the germline V gene are SEHNR and FQNEAQ (reference sequence). V was clipped by 5 bases and J by 7 bases, with 15 bases between them. The CDR3 spans 13 residues.